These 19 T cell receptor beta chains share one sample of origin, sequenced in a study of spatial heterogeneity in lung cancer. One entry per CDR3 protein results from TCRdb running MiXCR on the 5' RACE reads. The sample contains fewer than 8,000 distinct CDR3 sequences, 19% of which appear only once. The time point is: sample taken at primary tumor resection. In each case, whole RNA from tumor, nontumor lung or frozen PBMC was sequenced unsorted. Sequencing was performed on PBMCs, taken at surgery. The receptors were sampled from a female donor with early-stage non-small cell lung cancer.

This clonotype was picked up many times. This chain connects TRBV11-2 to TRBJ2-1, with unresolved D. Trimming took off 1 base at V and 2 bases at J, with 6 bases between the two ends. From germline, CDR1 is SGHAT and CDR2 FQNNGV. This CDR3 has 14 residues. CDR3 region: CASSLAMAYNEQFF. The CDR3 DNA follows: TGTGCCAGCAGCTTAGCTATGGCCTACAATGAGCAGTTCTTC.

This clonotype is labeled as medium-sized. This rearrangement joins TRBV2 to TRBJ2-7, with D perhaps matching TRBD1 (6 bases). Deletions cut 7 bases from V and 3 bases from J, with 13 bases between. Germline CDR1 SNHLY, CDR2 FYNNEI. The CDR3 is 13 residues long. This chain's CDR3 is CASTRDRNYEQYF. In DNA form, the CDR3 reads TGTGCCAGCACTAGAGACAGGAACTACGAGCAGTACTTC.

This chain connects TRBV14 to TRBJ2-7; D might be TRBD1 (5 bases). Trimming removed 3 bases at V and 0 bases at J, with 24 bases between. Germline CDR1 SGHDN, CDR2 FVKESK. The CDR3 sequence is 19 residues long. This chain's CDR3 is CASSHHRKWRLTSSYEQYV. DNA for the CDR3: TGTGCCAGCAGCCATCACAGGAAGTGGCGACTTACGAGCTCCTACGAGCAGTACGTC.

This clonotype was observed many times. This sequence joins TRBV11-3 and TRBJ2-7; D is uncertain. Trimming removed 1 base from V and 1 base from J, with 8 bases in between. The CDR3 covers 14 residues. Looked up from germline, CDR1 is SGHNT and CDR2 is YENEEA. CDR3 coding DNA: TGTGCCAGCAGCTTAGGGCAGAGTTCCTACGAGCAGTACTTC. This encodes CASSLGQSSYEQYF.

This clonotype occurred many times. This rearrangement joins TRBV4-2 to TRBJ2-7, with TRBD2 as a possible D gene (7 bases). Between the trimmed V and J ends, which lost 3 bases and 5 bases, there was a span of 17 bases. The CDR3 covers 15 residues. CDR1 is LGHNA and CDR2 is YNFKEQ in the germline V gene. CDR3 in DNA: TGTGCCAGCAGCCAGGGGGGGGCAGGTGGGGACGAGCAGTACTTC. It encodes CASSQGGAGGDEQYF.

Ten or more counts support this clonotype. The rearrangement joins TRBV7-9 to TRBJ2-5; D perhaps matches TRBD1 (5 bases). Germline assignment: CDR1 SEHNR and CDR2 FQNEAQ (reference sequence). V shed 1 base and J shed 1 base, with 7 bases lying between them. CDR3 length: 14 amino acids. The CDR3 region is CASSLGGAQETQYF. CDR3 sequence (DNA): TGTGCCAGCAGCTTAGGTGGGGCCCAAGAGACCCAGTACTTC.

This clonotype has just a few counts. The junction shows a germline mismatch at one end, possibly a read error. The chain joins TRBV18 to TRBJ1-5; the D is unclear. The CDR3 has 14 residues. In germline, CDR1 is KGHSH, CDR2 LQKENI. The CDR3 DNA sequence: TGTGCCAACTCACCAGACCGGGCGAATCAGCCCCAGCATTTT. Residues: CANSPDRANQPQHF.

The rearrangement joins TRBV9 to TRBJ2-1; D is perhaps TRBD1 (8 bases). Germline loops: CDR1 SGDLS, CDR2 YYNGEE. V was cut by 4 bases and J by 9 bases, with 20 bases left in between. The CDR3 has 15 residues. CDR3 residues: CASSSTGQGGGEQFF. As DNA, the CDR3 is TGTGCCAGCAGCTCGACCGGACAGGGAGGGGGTGAGCAGTTCTTC.

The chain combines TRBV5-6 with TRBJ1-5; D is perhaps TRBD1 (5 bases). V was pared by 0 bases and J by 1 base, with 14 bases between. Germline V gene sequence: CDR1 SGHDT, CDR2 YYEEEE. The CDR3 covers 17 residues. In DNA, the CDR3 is TGTGCCAGCAGCTTGGCTCGGGGGGTGCCGAGCAATCAGCCCCAGCATTTT. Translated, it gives CASSLARGVPSNQPQHF. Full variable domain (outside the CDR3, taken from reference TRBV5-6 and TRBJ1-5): DAGVTQSPTHLIKTRGQQVTLRCSPKSGHDTVSWYQQALGQGPQFIFQYYEEEERQRGNFPDRFSGHQFPNYSSELNVNALLLGDSALYLCASSLARGVPSNQPQHFGDGTRLSIL.

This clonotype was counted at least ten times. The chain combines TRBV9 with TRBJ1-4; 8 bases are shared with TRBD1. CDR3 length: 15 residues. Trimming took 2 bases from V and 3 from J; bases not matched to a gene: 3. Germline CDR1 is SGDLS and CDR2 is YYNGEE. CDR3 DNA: TGTGCCAGCAGCGTCCAGGGGGCTGCTAATGAAAAACTGTTTTTT. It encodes CASSVQGAANEKLFF.

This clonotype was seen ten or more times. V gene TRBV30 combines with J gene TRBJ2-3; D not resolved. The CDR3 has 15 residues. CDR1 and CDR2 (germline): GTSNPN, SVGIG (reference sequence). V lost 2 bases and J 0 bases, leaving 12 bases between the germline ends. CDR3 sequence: CAWSMVGSSTDTQYF. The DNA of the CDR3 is TGTGCCTGGAGTATGGTCGGTTCTAGCACAGATACGCAGTATTTT.

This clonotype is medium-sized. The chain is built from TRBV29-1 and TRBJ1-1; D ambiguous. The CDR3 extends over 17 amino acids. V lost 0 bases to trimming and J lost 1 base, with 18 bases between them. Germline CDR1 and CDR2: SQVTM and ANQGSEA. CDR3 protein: CSVEDKRSTYWNTEAFF. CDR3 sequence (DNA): TGCAGCGTTGAAGATAAGAGGAGCACCTACTGGAACACTGAAGCTTTCTTT.

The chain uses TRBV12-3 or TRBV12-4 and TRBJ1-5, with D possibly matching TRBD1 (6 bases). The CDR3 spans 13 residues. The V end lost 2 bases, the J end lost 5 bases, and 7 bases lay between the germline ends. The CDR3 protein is CASSLRQDQPQHF. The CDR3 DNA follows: TGTGCCAGCAGTTTAAGACAGGATCAGCCCCAGCATTTT.

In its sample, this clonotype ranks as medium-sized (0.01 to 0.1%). The chain's CDR3 is CASSQATGRTEAFF. CDR3 in DNA: TGTGCCAGCAGCCAAGCGACAGGGAGGACTGAAGCTTTCTTT. The chain is built from TRBV7-9 and TRBJ1-1; 7 bases match TRBD1. Germline V gene lookup returns CDR1 SEHNR and CDR2 FQNEAQ (reference sequence). The CDR3 is 14 residues long. Trimming took 5 bases from V and 5 from J; bases not matched to a gene: 8.

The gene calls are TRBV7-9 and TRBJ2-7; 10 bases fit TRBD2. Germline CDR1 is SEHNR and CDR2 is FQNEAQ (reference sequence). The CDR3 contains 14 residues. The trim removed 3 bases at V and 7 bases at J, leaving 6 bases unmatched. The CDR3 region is CASSLASGSREQYF. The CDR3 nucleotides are TGTGCCAGCAGCTTGGCTAGCGGGAGTCGGGAGCAGTACTTC.

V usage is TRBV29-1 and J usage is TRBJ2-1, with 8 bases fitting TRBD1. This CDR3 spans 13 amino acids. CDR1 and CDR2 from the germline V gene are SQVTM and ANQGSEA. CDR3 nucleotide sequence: TGCGGAAGTCGGACAGGGATCCTGGGGGAGCAGTTCTTC. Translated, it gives CGSRTGILGEQFF.

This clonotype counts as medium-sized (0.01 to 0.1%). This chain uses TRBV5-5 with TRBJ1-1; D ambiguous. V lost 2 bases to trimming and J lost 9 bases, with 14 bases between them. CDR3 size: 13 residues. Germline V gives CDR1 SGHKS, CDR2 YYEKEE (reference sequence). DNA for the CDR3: TGTGCCAGCAGCTTCGAGGGCAGGCCTAAAGCTTTCTTT. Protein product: CASSFEGRPKAFF.

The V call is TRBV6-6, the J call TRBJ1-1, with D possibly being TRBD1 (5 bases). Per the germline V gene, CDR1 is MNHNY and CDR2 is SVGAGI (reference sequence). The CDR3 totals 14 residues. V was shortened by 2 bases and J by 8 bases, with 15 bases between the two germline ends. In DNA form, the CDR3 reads TGTGCCAGCAGTTACCCTAGTGGGGGTAACGAAGCTTTCTTT. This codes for CASSYPSGGNEAFF.

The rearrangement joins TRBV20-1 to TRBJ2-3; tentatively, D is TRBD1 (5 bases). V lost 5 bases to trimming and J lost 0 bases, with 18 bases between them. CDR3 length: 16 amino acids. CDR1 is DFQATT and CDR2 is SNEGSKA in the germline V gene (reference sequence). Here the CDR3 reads CSAGAYGTDSTDTQYF. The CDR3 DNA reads TGCAGTGCTGGGGCCTACGGCACGGATAGCACAGATACGCAGTATTTT.